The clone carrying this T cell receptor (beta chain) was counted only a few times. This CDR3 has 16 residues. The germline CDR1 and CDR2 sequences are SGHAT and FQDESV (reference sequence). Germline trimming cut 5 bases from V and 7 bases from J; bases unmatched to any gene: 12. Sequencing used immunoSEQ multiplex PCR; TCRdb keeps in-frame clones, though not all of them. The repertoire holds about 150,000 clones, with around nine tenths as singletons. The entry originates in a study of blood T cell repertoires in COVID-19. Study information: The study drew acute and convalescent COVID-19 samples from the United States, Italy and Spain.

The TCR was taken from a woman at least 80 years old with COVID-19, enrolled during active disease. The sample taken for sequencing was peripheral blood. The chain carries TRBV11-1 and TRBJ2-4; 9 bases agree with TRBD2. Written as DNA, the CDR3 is TGTGCCAGCAGCCAAAGGTCGGGGACTAGCAACAACATTCAGTACTTC. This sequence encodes CASSQRSGTSNNIQYF.